The 9 T cell receptor beta chains in this list originate from one sample, sequenced in a study of T-cell reconstitution after alpha-beta-depleted transplantation in children. Unique molecular identifiers were incorporated during preparation of the TCRbeta library. TCRdb re-analysed the PCR reads in MiXCR, keeping a single row per CDR3 protein. The sample holds approximately 340,000 distinct CDR3 sequences, 10% seen once. The specimen comprised PBMCs from the stem cell graft donor, sampled from the stem cell graft. Receptors originate from a human donor who donated a stem cell graft to a child with acute lymphoblastic leukemia.

This chain links TRBV7-9 with TRBJ2-7, with a tentative D call TRBD2 (7 bases). CDR3 length: 15 amino acids. The V gene lost 1 base and the J gene lost 6 bases, with 16 bases spanning the gap. CDR1 and CDR2 from the germline V gene are SEHNR and FQNEAQ (reference sequence). The CDR3 loop reads CASSLVSPGGSEQYF. The CDR3 coding sequence is TGTGCCAGCAGCTTAGTAAGCCCGGGGGGCTCCGAGCAGTACTTC.

Ten or more counts support this clonotype. V and J are TRBV5-1 and TRBJ1-5, with D possibly TRBD1 on 6 matching bases. The CDR3 has 15 amino acids. The germline V gene has CDR1 SGHRS and CDR2 YFSETQ. V was shortened by 4 bases and J by 0 bases, with 11 bases between the two germline ends. This CDR3 is CASSQGGASNQPQHF. Here the CDR3 DNA reads TGCGCCAGCAGCCAAGGGGGGGCTAGCAATCAGCCCCAGCATTTT.

This clonotype was seen more than once but under ten times. The chain links TRBV2 to TRBJ1-1, with no clear D. The germline gives CDR1 SNHLY, CDR2 FYNNEI. This CDR3 contains 12 residues. V was shortened by 3 bases and J by 5 bases, with 7 bases between the two germline ends. CDR3 sequence reads: CASSDSRTEAFF. The CDR3 coding sequence is TGTGCCAGCAGTGACTCCAGAACTGAAGCTTTCTTT.

This clonotype has a handful of counts. The chain is built from TRBV7-8 and TRBJ2-7, with 7 bases that match TRBD2. Germline V CDR1 and CDR2: SGHVS, FQNEAQ. The CDR3 has 13 amino acids. With 5 bases clipped from V and 6 bases from J, the junction kept 7 bases outside the gene matches. The CDR3 region has the DNA TGTGCCAGCAGCCCGACTAGCTCTCGCGAGCAGTACTTC. Its protein is CASSPTSSREQYF.

Many counts were recorded for this clonotype. The rearrangement links TRBV4-1 to TRBJ2-7; unclear D gene. Deletions cut 3 bases from V and 7 bases from J, with 13 bases between. The germline gives CDR1 MGHRA, CDR2 YSYEKL. The CDR3 spans 13 residues. The CDR3 spells CASSHFPLGEQYF. CDR3 DNA: TGCGCCAGCAGCCATTTCCCGCTGGGGGAGCAGTACTTC.

The CDR3 region is CASSQDGGILEKLFF. The CDR3, as DNA: TGCGCCAGCAGCCAAGACGGGGGGATCTTAGAAAAACTGTTTTTT. This sequence joins TRBV4-3 and TRBJ1-4; possible D gene TRBD1, 5 bases. Germline assignment: CDR1 LGHNA and CDR2 YSLEER. The CDR3 length is 15 residues. V was shortened by 0 bases and J by 8 bases, with 13 bases between the two germline ends.

This chain links TRBV10-3 with TRBJ1-1; unclear D gene. The V gene lost 7 bases and the J gene lost 5 bases, with 11 bases spanning the gap. The V gene's germline CDR1 is ENHRY and CDR2 SYGVKD. The CDR3 has 12 residues. The CDR3 spells CAITSSTTEAFF. The DNA for the CDR3 is TGTGCCATCACCTCTTCTACTACTGAAGCTTTCTTT.

This clonotype was seen more than once but under ten times. The gene calls are TRBV7-9 and TRBJ1-2, with TRBD1 as a possible D gene (5 bases). Germline V gene sequence: CDR1 SEHNR, CDR2 FQNEAQ (reference sequence). Trimming removed 2 bases from V and 6 bases from J, with 13 bases in between. This CDR3 region has 14 residues. The CDR3: CASSLLDRADGYTF. Written as DNA, the CDR3 is TGTGCCAGCAGCTTACTTGACAGAGCAGATGGCTACACCTTC. Supplemented by reference TRBV7-9 and TRBJ1-2, the full variable domain reads DTGVSQNPRHKITKRGQNVTFRCDPISEHNRLYWYRQTLGQGPEFLTYFQNEAQLEKSRLLSDRFSAERPKGSFSTLEIQRTEQGDSAMYLCASSLLDRADGYTFGSGTRLTVV.

This clonotype was seen more than once but under ten times. CDR3 protein: CASSPLGPTDPREQFF. The CDR3 bases are TGTGCCAGCAGTCCACTCGGGCCTACGGACCCCCGTGAGCAGTTCTTC. The chain uses TRBV12-3 or TRBV12-4 and TRBJ2-1; D gene ambiguous. Deletions cut 5 bases from V and 9 bases from J, with 23 bases between. The CDR3 has 16 residues.